This T cell receptor beta chain appears in the sequencing data of a study of CD4 T cells in relation to SARS-CoV-2 and coronaviruses. Unexposed donor CD4+ T cells date from about 2011-2018, before the COVID-19 pandemic. CD4+ T cells were isolated from the cells after about nine days of culture. Cells permitting, SARS-CoV-2 S/N and four cold-coronavirus spikes were tested on unexposed-donor CD4+ T cells. On this clone: Its antigen is unidentified.

Germline assignment: CDR1 SGDLS and CDR2 YYNGEE. The CDR3 is 15 amino acids. V lost 3 bases and J lost 5; bases outside the gene matches: 5. Libraries were prepared by immunoSEQ multiplex PCR; TCRdb keeps only in-frame clonotypes and omits some of them. This table holds some 21,000 clones, around 76% found once. Study results and caveats: Each donor contributed either pre-pandemic or post-infection samples, not both.

This TCR derives from a human donor in good health. The sample was CD4+ T cells from PBMCs, cultured in vitro. The chain couples TRBV9 to TRBJ1-4, with 9 bases fitting TRBD1. CDR3 in amino acids: CASSAIGTGNEKLFF. The CDR3 nucleotides are TGTGCCAGCAGCGCGATCGGGACAGGGAATGAAAAACTGTTTTTT.